This T cell receptor beta chain derives from a study of shared clonotypes between healthy human individuals. The table lists this clone with a count of one. The target antigen is unknown. Study results and caveats: Even with large depth, rarefaction showed that sorted-subset sequencing was incomplete.

Clones were sequenced by immunoSEQ multiplex PCR, and TCRdb holds only the in-frame ones, with some missing. Of 2 million to 3 million clones listed, 93% are singletons. Source material: naive CD4+ T cells from PBMCs. The subset was: CD45RA+ positively selected. The receptor comes from a man aged 18 to 29 in good health. Some clones in this sample may be carry-over from other donors' samples.

Here the CDR3 reads CASSTRKDRADNEQFF. In nucleotides, the CDR3 is TGTGCCAGCTCCACGCGCAAGGACAGGGCGGACAATGAGCAGTTCTTC. The genes are TRBV18 and TRBJ2-1, with 8 bases aligning to TRBD1. CDR1 is KGHSH, CDR2 LQKENI, per germline. The CDR3 covers 16 residues. The J segment lost 5 bases and the V segment lost 6 bases, leaving 12 bases of the junction unmatched.